The sequence of this TCR beta chain was determined in a study of T cell clonotyping in hematopoietic cell transplantation. Study conclusions and caveats: Recipient TCR diversity dropped after transplant; expanded clonotypes rose from day 30 to 180.

The table came from immunoSEQ multiplex PCR; TCRdb's copy has only in-frame clones and leaves some out. The table records roughly 7,500 clones, around nine tenths of them present only once. About this clone: Its antigen is still unknown.

Trimming at V came to 2 bases and at J to 8 bases, leaving 8 bases not matched to a gene. The germline V gene has CDR1 SGHTA and CDR2 FQGNSA. This CDR3 comprises 16 residues. This material consisted of PBMCs, taken 180 days after allogeneic stem cell transplant. V is TRBV7-2 and J is TRBJ2-1; 11 nucleotides align to TRBD2. The sequence was collected from a female patient in her fifties who had an allogeneic stem cell transplant from an unrelated donor, so the T cells may come from the graft donor. Some clones in this sample may be carry-over from other donors' samples. The DNA for the CDR3 is TGTGCCAGCAGCTTAAGATCGGGTAGCGGGAGGGATGAGCAGTTCTTC. Its translation is CASSLRSGSGRDEQFF.